This TCR beta chain was sequenced in a study of Graves' ophthalmopathy and Graves' hyperthyroidism. Germline trimming cut 7 bases from V and 6 bases from J; bases unmatched to any gene: 2. CDR3 length equals 12 residues. Germline V CDR1 and CDR2: SQVTM, ANQGSEA. TCR beta CDR3 amplification used RNA transcripts. First-round RT-PCR employed HTBI primers, with a second-round multiplex PCR after it. Each CDR3 protein gets one entry after TCRdb re-called the multiplex PCR reads with MiXCR. In the table there are roughly 500,000 distinct CDR3 sequences, approximately 14% of which are singletons. This clonotype has ten or more counts.

Sequencing was carried out using blood. The source of this sequence is a woman in her twenties or thirties with Graves' ophthalmopathy. This chain uses TRBV29-1 with TRBJ2-2; 10 bases agree with TRBD1. The CDR3, as DNA: TGCAGCGGGGACAGGGGTGCCGGGGAGCTGTTTTTT. It translates to CSGDRGAGELFF.